The 24 T cell receptor beta chains listed next were all sequenced from one sample in a study of blood T cell repertoires in COVID-19. The table came from immunoSEQ multiplex PCR; TCRdb's copy has only in-frame clones and leaves some out. The sample consists of about 180,000 clones, around 80% of them appearing once. Sequenced sample: PBMCs or T cells enriched from blood (not recorded which). These receptors all stem from a man aged 50-59 years who had recovered from COVID-19.

About this clone: Other DNA sequences in the sample encode the same CDR3. This chain links TRBV5-1 with TRBJ1-3; a weak D match, TRBD1 (6 bases). Germline V CDR1 and CDR2: SGHRS, YFSETQ. The length of the CDR3 is 15 residues. Deletions cut 2 bases from V and 0 bases from J, with 9 bases between. The CDR3 here is CASSLQGLSGNTIYF. The CDR3 DNA reads TGCGCCAGCAGCTTACAGGGTCTCTCTGGAAACACCATATATTTT.

The rearrangement joins TRBV6-5 to TRBJ2-1; a weak D match, TRBD2 (5 bases). The CDR3 loop spans 15 amino acids. Germline CDR1 reads MNHEY; CDR2 reads SVGAGI. Trimming stripped 0 bases from V and 6 bases from J, with 12 bases between. This CDR3 reads CASSYSVRRVNEQFF. CDR3 DNA sequence: TGTGCCAGCAGTTACTCGGTCCGGCGGGTCAATGAGCAGTTCTTC.

The J gene is TRBJ2-5, the V gene TRBV9, with a possible D match to TRBD1 (6 bases). The ends were cut back, 3 bases at V and 5 bases at J, with 14 bases in the middle. Germline CDR1 reads SGDLS; CDR2 reads YYNGEE. This CDR3 has 14 amino acids. The CDR3 nucleotides read TGTGCCAGCAGCGCCTCGACCCAGGGGGAGACCCAGTACTTC. It translates to CASSASTQGETQYF.

The chain recombines TRBV7-9 with TRBJ1-2; weak D call: TRBD1 (5 bases). V gave up 1 base and J gave up 2 bases, with 17 bases separating them. Germline loops: CDR1 SEHNR, CDR2 FQNEAQ (reference sequence). This CDR3 has 17 amino acids. CDR3 bases: TGTGCCAGCAGCTTAGGACAGCCCAGGAATCCCAACTATGGCTACACCTTC. It is translated as CASSLGQPRNPNYGYTF.

This clone is a singleton in its sample. This chain links TRBV3-1 (or the pseudogene TRBV3-2) with TRBJ2-1; a weak D match, TRBD2 (5 bases). V dropped 3 bases and J dropped 0 bases, with 9 bases sitting between them. CDR1 LGHDT and CDR2 YNNKEL come from the germline V gene (reference sequence). CDR3 length: 15 residues. CDR3 sequence reads: CASSHRRSSYNEQFF. The CDR3 DNA is TGTGCCAGCAGCCACAGGAGGAGCTCCTACAATGAGCAGTTCTTC.

The gene calls are TRBV3-1 (or the pseudogene TRBV3-2) and TRBJ1-1, with a weak D call TRBD1 (6 bases). This CDR3 region has 12 residues. Per the germline V gene, CDR1 is LGHDT and CDR2 is YNNKEL (reference sequence). The V end was cut by 3 bases, the J end by 8 bases, with 10 bases between. In nucleotides, the CDR3 is TGTGCCAGCAGCCATGACAGGATCGAAGCTTTCTTT. Its protein is CASSHDRIEAFF.

This sequence joins TRBV6-1 and TRBJ1-1; 9 bases align to TRBD1. Germline V gene lookup returns CDR1 MNHNS and CDR2 SASEGT. The CDR3 consists of 17 residues. J was trimmed by 3 bases and V by 0 bases; bases with no gene match: 8. The CDR3 nucleotides are TGTGCCAGCAGTGAAGCTTTCGGACAGGGGAGTTACACTGAAGCTTTCTTT. Its translation: CASSEAFGQGSYTEAFF.

The rearrangement links TRBV6-5 to TRBJ2-5; D is unclear. V was shortened by 5 bases and J by 7 bases, with 5 bases between the two germline ends. CDR3 length: 10 residues. Germline CDR1 MNHEY, CDR2 SVGAGI. CDR3 bases: TGTGCCAGCAGTCTTCGGACCCAGTACTTC. Its protein product is CASSLRTQYF.

This sequence joins TRBV27 and TRBJ1-6; weak D call: TRBD1 (5 bases). From germline, CDR1 is MNHEY and CDR2 SMNVEV (reference sequence). The V end lost 6 bases, the J end lost 2 bases, and 8 bases lay between the germline ends. This CDR3 has 14 amino acids. CDR3 nucleotides: TGTGCCAGCAGCAGGGAACCCTATAATTCACCCCTCCACTTT. It specifies CASSREPYNSPLHF.

The rearrangement links TRBV5-5 to TRBJ1-2; TRBD1 matches 7 bases. This CDR3 spans 14 amino acids. Germline V CDR1 and CDR2: SGHKS, YYEKEE (reference sequence). Trimming took 0 bases from V and 4 from J; bases not matched to a gene: 3. The CDR3 is CASSLDRGGYGYTF. For the CDR3, the DNA is TGTGCCAGCAGCTTGGACAGGGGAGGCTATGGCTACACCTTC.

This sequence joins TRBV18 and TRBJ2-1; TRBD2 agrees at 10 bases. CDR3 length equals 15 residues. Germline CDR1 and CDR2: KGHSH and LQKENI. Trimming took 2 bases from V and 4 from J; bases not matched to a gene: 2. CDR3 region: CASSPSSGGYNEQFF. CDR3 DNA: TGTGCCAGCTCACCATCTAGCGGGGGTTACAATGAGCAGTTCTTC. Looking up the rest from reference TRBV18 and TRBJ2-1 gives the full variable domain: NAGVMQNPRHLVRRRGQEARLRCSPMKGHSHVYWYRQLPEEGLKFMVYLQKENIIDESGMPKERFSAEFPKEGPSILRIQQVVRGDSAAYFCASSPSSGGYNEQFFGPGTRLTVL.

The chain employs TRBV6-6 and TRBJ1-4; the D gene is possibly TRBD1 (5 bases). The V gene's germline CDR1 is MNHNY and CDR2 SVGAGI (reference sequence). The CDR3 has 13 amino acids. The germline V and J ends were trimmed by 8 bases and 6 bases, with 13 bases remaining between them. CDR3 amino acids: CASQGSGDEKLFF. The CDR3 DNA follows: TGTGCCAGCCAGGGTTCGGGGGATGAAAAACTGTTTTTT.

The V gene is TRBV7-9, the J gene TRBJ1-2; the match to TRBD1 covers 8 bases. V was clipped by 5 bases and J by 6 bases; unmatched bases: 5. CDR3 size: 13 residues. The germline CDR1 and CDR2 sequences are SEHNR and FQNEAQ (reference sequence). CDR3 DNA: TGTGCCAGCAGCCCGGACAGGGTGGATGGCTACACCTTC. It codes for CASSPDRVDGYTF.

The chain is built from TRBV3-1 (or the pseudogene TRBV3-2) and TRBJ1-1; no reliable D call. Trimming left V 2 bases short and J 1 base short, with 8 bases between. The CDR3 extends over 14 amino acids. Germline V gene sequence: CDR1 LGHDT, CDR2 YNNKEL (reference sequence). The CDR3 sequence is CASSQRAGNTEAFF. The CDR3 DNA follows: TGTGCCAGCAGCCAACGAGCAGGGAACACTGAAGCTTTCTTT.

J is TRBJ2-7 and V is TRBV7-8, with D possibly TRBD1 on 5 matching bases. The length of the CDR3 is 14 residues. CDR1 is SGHVS, CDR2 FQNEAQ, per germline. The V end lost 1 base, the J end lost 1 base, and 8 bases lay between the germline ends. The CDR3 sequence: CASSLVDSSYEQYF. The CDR3, as DNA: TGTGCCAGCAGCTTAGTAGACAGTTCCTACGAGCAGTACTTC.

The rearrangement links TRBV7-3 to TRBJ1-2; 9 bases line up with TRBD1. The CDR3 covers 15 residues. The V gene's germline CDR1 is SGHTA and CDR2 FQGTGA. J was trimmed by 2 bases and V by 5 bases; bases with no gene match: 6. The chain's CDR3 is CASSPTGGGNYGYTF. CDR3 coding DNA: TGTGCCAGCAGCCCAACAGGGGGCGGCAACTATGGCTACACCTTC.

The chain uses TRBV6-1 and TRBJ2-2, with D tentatively TRBD1 (6 bases). Germline CDR1 MNHNS, CDR2 SASEGT. V lost 2 bases and J 2 bases, leaving 18 bases between the germline ends. The length of the CDR3 is 18 residues. CDR3 protein: CASSEQGIYSSNTGELFF. In nucleotides, the CDR3 is TGTGCCAGCAGTGAACAGGGGATCTATAGTTCTAACACCGGGGAGCTGTTTTTT.

V is TRBV2 and J is TRBJ1-2; 9 nucleotides match TRBD1. This CDR3 comprises 14 residues. Germline-derived CDR1 and CDR2 are SNHLY and FYNNEI. Trimming at V came to 4 bases and at J to 4 bases, leaving 4 bases not matched to a gene. CDR3 bases: TGTGCCAGCAGTGGACAGGGGGGAGGCTATGGCTACACCTTC. Amino acids: CASSGQGGGYGYTF.

The chain employs TRBV19 and TRBJ1-5, with D maybe TRBD1 (5 bases). This CDR3 region has 13 residues. The V end lost 6 bases, the J end lost 9 bases, and 15 bases lay between the germline ends. In germline, CDR1 is LNHDA, CDR2 SQIVND (reference sequence). CDR3 bases: TGTGCCAGTAGCACAGGCCCTAGGGCGCCCCAGCATTTT. Its translation: CASSTGPRAPQHF.

This chain joins TRBV5-1 and TRBJ1-4; no clear D gene. Germline V gene lookup returns CDR1 SGHRS and CDR2 YFSETQ. The CDR3 spans 13 residues. With 4 bases removed from V and 4 bases from J, the gap between germline ends came to 8 bases. The CDR3 protein is CASSIQDNEKLFF. The CDR3 DNA sequence: TGCGCCAGCAGCATCCAGGATAATGAAAAACTGTTTTTT.

This clone was detected many times. The chain employs TRBV5-1 and TRBJ2-1; tentative D call: TRBD1 (5 bases). Between the trimmed V and J ends, which lost 3 bases and 6 bases, there was a span of 19 bases. The CDR3 runs 16 residues. Germline V gene data show CDR1 as SGHRS and CDR2 as YFSETQ. In nucleotides, the CDR3 is TGCGCCAGCAGCTGGACACAGAGAAAAGAATCCAATGAGCAGTTCTTC. Its translation is CASSWTQRKESNEQFF.

The rearrangement links TRBV5-6 to TRBJ2-7; D is perhaps TRBD2 (6 bases). CDR1 is SGHDT, CDR2 YYEEEE, per germline. The CDR3 sequence is 15 residues long. V was pared by 2 bases and J by 3 bases, with 15 bases between. CDR3 coding DNA: TGTGCCAGCAGCTTTATGTCCGGGGGATACTACGAGCAGTACTTC. Its translation is CASSFMSGGYYEQYF.

V usage is TRBV18 and J usage is TRBJ1-1, with a possible D match to TRBD1 (5 bases). The germline CDR1 and CDR2 sequences are KGHSH and LQKENI. CDR3 length: 14 residues. Trimming shortened V by 4 bases and J by 1 base, and 10 bases separated the two germline ends. CDR3 protein: CASSRQTQNTEAFF. The CDR3 nucleotides read TGTGCCAGCTCACGACAGACGCAGAACACTGAAGCTTTCTTT.

J is TRBJ1-1 and V is TRBV5-1, with D tentatively TRBD1 (6 bases). This CDR3 spans 17 amino acids. The V end was cut by 0 bases, the J end by 4 bases, with 19 bases between. The germline V gene has CDR1 SGHRS and CDR2 YFSETQ. CDR3 region: CASSLAAFGGAITEAFF. CDR3 coding DNA: TGCGCCAGCAGCTTGGCCGCGTTTGGGGGGGCAATCACTGAAGCTTTCTTT.